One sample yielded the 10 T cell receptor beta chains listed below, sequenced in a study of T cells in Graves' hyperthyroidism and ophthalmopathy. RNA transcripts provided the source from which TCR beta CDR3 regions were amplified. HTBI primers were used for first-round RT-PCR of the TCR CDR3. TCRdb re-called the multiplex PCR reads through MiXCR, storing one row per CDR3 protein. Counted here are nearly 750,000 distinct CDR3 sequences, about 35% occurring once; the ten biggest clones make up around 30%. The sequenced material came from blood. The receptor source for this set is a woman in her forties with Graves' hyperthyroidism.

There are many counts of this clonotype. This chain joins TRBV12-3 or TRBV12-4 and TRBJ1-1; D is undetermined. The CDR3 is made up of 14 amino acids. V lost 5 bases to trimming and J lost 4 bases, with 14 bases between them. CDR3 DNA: TGTGCCAGCAGTACTTCCCTCATCGGCACTGAAGCTTTCTTT. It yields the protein CASSTSLIGTEAFF.

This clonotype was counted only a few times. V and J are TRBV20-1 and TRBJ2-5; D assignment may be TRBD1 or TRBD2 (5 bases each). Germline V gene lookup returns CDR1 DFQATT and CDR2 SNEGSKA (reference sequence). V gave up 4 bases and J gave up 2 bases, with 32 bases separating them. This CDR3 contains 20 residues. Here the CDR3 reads CSANPLVRGRGPARQETQYF. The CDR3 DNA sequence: TGCAGTGCTAACCCCCTAGTCCGCGGCCGGGGCCCCGCGAGACAAGAGACCCAGTACTTC.

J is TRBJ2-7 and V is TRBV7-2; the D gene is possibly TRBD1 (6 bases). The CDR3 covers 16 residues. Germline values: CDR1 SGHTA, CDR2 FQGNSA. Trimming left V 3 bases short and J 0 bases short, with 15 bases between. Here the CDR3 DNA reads TGTGCCAGCAGCTTCCCAGTGAGGACAGCCTCCTACGAGCAGTACTTC. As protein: CASSFPVRTASYEQYF.

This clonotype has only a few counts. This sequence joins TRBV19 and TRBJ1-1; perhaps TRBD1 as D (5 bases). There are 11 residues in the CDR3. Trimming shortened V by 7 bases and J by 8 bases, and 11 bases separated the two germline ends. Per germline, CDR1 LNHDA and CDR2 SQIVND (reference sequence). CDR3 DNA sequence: TGTGCCAGTATCAGTCGGACAGAAGCTTTCTTT. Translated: CASISRTEAFF. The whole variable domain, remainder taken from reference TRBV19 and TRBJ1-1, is DGGITQSPKYLFRKEGQNVTLSCEQNLNHDAMYWYRQDPGQGLRLIYYSQIVNDFQKGDIAEGYSVSREKKESFPLTVTSAQKNPTAFYLCASISRTEAFFGQGTRLTVV.

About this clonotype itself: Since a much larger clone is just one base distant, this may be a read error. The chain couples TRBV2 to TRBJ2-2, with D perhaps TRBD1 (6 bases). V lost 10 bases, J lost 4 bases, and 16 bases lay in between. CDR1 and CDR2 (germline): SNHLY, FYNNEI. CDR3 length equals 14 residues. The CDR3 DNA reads TGTGCCACCCAGCCGGACAGCTGCACCGGGGAGCTGTTTTTT. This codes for CATQPDSCTGELFF.

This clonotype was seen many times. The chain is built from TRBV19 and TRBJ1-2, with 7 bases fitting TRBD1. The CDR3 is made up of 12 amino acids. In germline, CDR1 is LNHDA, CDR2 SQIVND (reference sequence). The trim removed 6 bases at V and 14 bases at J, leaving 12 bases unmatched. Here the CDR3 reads CASRTRGQSLTF. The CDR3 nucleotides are TGTGCCAGTAGGACGCGGGGACAGTCTTTAACCTTC.

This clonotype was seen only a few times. In DNA, the CDR3 is TGTGCCAGCAGTTACTCGGACAGGGGAATCGCGGCTGAAGCTTTCTTT. Translating it yields CASSYSDRGIAAEAFF. J is TRBJ1-1 and V is TRBV6-5, with 9 bases lining up with TRBD1. The germline gives CDR1 MNHEY, CDR2 SVGAGI. The CDR3 has 16 amino acids. J was trimmed by 6 bases and V by 0 bases; bases with no gene match: 8.

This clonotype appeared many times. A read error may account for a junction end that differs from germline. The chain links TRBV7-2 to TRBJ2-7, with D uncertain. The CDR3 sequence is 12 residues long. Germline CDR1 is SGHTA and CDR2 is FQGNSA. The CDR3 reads CASSVAFTEQYF. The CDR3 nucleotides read TGTGCCAGCAGCGTAGCCTTTACTGAGCAGTACTTC.

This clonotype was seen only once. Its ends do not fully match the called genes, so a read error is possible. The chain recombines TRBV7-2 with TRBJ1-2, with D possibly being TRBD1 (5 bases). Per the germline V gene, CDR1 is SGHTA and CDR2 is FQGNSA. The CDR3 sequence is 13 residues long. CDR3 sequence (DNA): TGTGCCAGCAGCCGGGCCCAGGGCTATGGCTGCACCTTC. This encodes CASSRAQGYGCTF.

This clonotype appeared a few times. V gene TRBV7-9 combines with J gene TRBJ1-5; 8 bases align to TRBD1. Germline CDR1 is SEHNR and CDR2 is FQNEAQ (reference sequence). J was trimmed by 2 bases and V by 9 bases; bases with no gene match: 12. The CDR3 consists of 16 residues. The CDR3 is CASSPAGGRGNQPQHF. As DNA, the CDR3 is TGTGCCAGTAGCCCCGCAGGGGGCCGGGGCAATCAGCCCCAGCATTTT.